Listed below are T cell receptor beta chains from one sample, sequenced in a study of blood T cells in healthy people across ages. From the 5' RACE reads, TCRdb called clonotypes with MiXCR, one entry per CDR3 protein. The data show more than 900,000 distinct CDR3 sequences, roughly 28% seen once. These sequences were also reported in another study, on T cells of mothers and their children.

The sequencing input was blood. The receptors here all came from a woman aged 40 to 49 in good health. Each CDR3 is given with its conserved first and last residue. Each record gives: clone size, J gene, CDR3 length, D gene, V gene, CDR3 protein, CDR3 DNA. The D gene is left open where the match is weak. Clone size is given for some rows only: seen once, a few or many times, or a class if the clone is expanded.

few | TRBJ2-1 | 14 | . | TRBV24-1 | CATSDQGGVGEQFF | TGTGCCACCAGTGATCAAGGGGGGGTGGGGGAGCAGTTCTTC
many | TRBJ2-7 | 12 | . | TRBV24-1 | CATSQGSYEQYF | TGTGCCACCAGTCAAGGCTCCTACGAGCAGTACTTC
few | TRBJ1-4 | 15 | TRBD1 | TRBV5-5 | CASSPWTGAGEKLFF | TGTGCCAGCAGCCCCTGGACAGGGGCGGGTGAAAAACTGTTTTTT
many | TRBJ2-7 | 14 | . | TRBV28 | CASSSPPELYEQYF | TGTGCCAGCAGTTCACCGCCAGAGCTATACGAGCAGTACTTC
. | TRBJ1-5 | 15 | . | TRBV15 | CATSRDRAGNQLQHF | TGTGCCACCAGCAGAGATCGGGCGGGGAATCAGCTCCAGCATTTT
. | TRBJ2-1 | 14 | . | TRBV15 | CATSRDLQGYEQFF | TGTGCCACCAGCAGAGACCTCCAGGGATATGAGCAGTTCTTC
. | TRBJ2-1 | 15 | TRBD2 | TRBV12-3/TRBV12-4 | CASSLVAGGINEQFF | TGTGCCAGCAGTTTGGTGGCGGGGGGGATCAATGAGCAGTTCTTC
few | TRBJ2-3 | 13 | . | TRBV7-2 | CASSLDMANTQYF | TGTGCCAGCAGCTTAGACATGGCAAATACGCAGTATTTT
many | TRBJ2-7 | 15 | . | TRBV6-5 | CASRSTGLGSYEQYF | TGTGCCAGCAGGTCGACCGGCCTAGGGTCCTACGAGCAGTACTTC
. | TRBJ2-7 | 15 | . | TRBV6-5 | CASSSIRAGTDEQYF | TGTGCCAGCAGTTCAATTCGAGCGGGTACGGACGAGCAGTACTTC
. | TRBJ2-3 | 15 | TRBD2 | TRBV28 | CASSRRGGPTDTQYF | TGTGCCAGCAGCCGACGGGGGGGGCCGACAGATACGCAGTATTTT
. | TRBJ1-5 | 14 | . | TRBV12-3/TRBV12-4 | CASSSETTHQPQHF | TGTGCCAGCAGTTCCGAAACAACCCATCAGCCCCAGCATTTT
. | TRBJ1-1 | 15 | . | TRBV7-2 | CASSLSGGMNTEAFF | TGTGCCAGCAGCTTATCCGGGGGGATGAACACTGAAGCTTTCTTT
. | TRBJ2-1 | 13 | . | TRBV27 | CASRRGGPNEQFF | TGTGCCAGCAGGAGGGGCGGCCCCAATGAGCAGTTCTTC
. | TRBJ2-1 | 15 | TRBD1 | TRBV28 | CAGSGQGRGFNEQFF | TGTGCCGGCAGCGGACAGGGCCGGGGGTTCAATGAGCAGTTCTTC
. | TRBJ1-1 | 13 | TRBD1 | TRBV2 | CATGTEMNTEAFF | TGTGCCACCGGGACAGAAATGAACACTGAAGCTTTCTTT
. | TRBJ1-2 | 16 | . | TRBV28 | CVSSLSSPGPFYGYTF | TGTGTCAGCAGTTTATCGTCACCAGGGCCCTTCTATGGCTACACCTTC
once | TRBJ1-1 | 13 | . | TRBV20-1 | CSASEVKNTEAFF | TGCAGTGCTAGTGAGGTTAAGAACACTGAAGCTTTCTTT
. | TRBJ1-3 | 14 | . | TRBV15 | CATSRDVTGNTIYF | TGTGCCACCAGCAGAGACGTAACGGGAAACACCATATATTTT
. | TRBJ2-7 | 15 | . | TRBV20-1 | CSARDRRSAHYGQYF | TGCAGTGCTAGAGATAGGAGATCGGCCCACTACGGGCAGTACTTC
few | TRBJ2-5 | 12 | TRBD1 | TRBV29-1 | CSVGGSEETQYF | TGCAGCGTAGGGGGCTCTGAGGAGACCCAGTACTTC
few | TRBJ2-3 | 14 | . | TRBV5-5 | CASSLIRGGDTQYF | TGTGCCAGCAGCTTGATCAGGGGGGGGGATACGCAGTATTTT
few | TRBJ1-6 | 16 | . | TRBV5-1 | CASSTSLGQNNSPLHF | TGCGCCAGCAGCACGTCCCTGGGACAAAATAATTCACCCCTCCACTTT
. | TRBJ2-1 | 14 | TRBD2 | TRBV6-2/TRBV6-3 | CASIFRVGGNEQFF | TGTGCCAGCATCTTTCGCGTGGGAGGGAATGAGCAGTTCTTC
. | TRBJ1-1 | 16 | . | TRBV7-9 | CASGTKSGPSVSKAFF | TGTGCCAGCGGCACTAAGTCGGGGCCGAGCGTATCCAAAGCTTTCTTT
. | TRBJ2-3 | 17 | . | TRBV14 | CASYFYLEGGFTDTQYF | TGTGCCAGCTACTTCTATCTTGAGGGCGGGTTCACAGATACGCAGTATTTT
. | TRBJ2-7 | 14 | . | TRBV13 | CATYRVGDSYEQYF | TGTGCCACCTACAGGGTAGGGGATTCCTACGAGCAGTACTTC
many | TRBJ2-7 | 15 | . | TRBV14 | CASSHSGTARYEQYF | TGTGCCAGCAGCCACTCCGGGACGGCACGTTACGAGCAGTACTTC
. | TRBJ2-7 | 13 | . | TRBV7-6 | CASSSLNGHEQYF | TGTGCCAGCAGCTCCCTCAATGGACACGAGCAGTACTTC
few | TRBJ2-3 | 13 | TRBD2 | TRBV5-1 | CASSLTSEGTQYF | TGCGCCAGCAGCTTAACTAGCGAAGGTACGCAGTATTTT
many | TRBJ2-1 | 16 | TRBD2 | TRBV7-2 | CASSLAPAGANNEQFF | TGTGCCAGCAGCTTAGCCCCAGCGGGGGCCAACAATGAGCAGTTCTTC
few | TRBJ1-5 | 18 | TRBD1 | TRBV28 | CASVSPLGGEVPNQPQHF | TGTGCCAGCGTCTCCCCCCTAGGGGGCGAGGTTCCCAATCAGCCCCAGCATTTT
. | TRBJ2-7 | 14 | . | TRBV18 | CASSPRTQTYEQYF | TGTGCCAGCTCACCACGGACTCAGACCTACGAGCAGTACTTC